This T cell receptor (beta chain) was sequenced in a study of cytomegalovirus exposure and HLA in healthy donors. Primers included in the PCR were 60 Vbeta and 13 Jbeta primers. Profiled with immunoSEQ multiplex PCR; TCRdb holds only in-frame clones, not every one. The sample carries more than 140,000 clones, 64% recorded once. V gave up 7 bases and J gave up 4 bases, with 19 bases separating them. Germline assignment: CDR1 SQVTM and CDR2 ANQGSEA. This CDR3 has 14 amino acids. The sample comprised PBMCs. The rearrangement uses TRBV29-1 and TRBJ1-2, with D tentatively TRBD1 (5 bases). The receptor was derived from a woman in her 30s in good health and CMV-seropositive. This CDR3 reads CSANPKGLGYGYTF. In nucleotides, the CDR3 is TGCAGCGCCAATCCCAAGGGGCTGGGCTATGGCTACACCTTC.